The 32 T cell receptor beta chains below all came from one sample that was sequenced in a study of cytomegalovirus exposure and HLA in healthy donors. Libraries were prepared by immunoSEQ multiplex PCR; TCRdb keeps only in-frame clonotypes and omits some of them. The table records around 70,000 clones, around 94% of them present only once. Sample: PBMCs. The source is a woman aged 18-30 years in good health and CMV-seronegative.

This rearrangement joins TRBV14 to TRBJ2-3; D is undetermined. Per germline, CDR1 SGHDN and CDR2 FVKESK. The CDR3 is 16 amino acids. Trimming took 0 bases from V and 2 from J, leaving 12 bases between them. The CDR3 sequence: CASSQENSPLTDTQYF. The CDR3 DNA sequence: TGTGCCAGCAGCCAAGAGAACAGTCCTCTCACAGATACGCAGTATTTT. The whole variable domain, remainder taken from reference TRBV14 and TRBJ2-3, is EAGVTQFPSHSVIEKGQTVTLRCDPISGHDNLYWYRRVMGKEIKFLLHFVKESKQDESGMPNNRFLAERTGGTYSTLKVQPAELEDSGVYFCASSQENSPLTDTQYFGPGTRLTVL.

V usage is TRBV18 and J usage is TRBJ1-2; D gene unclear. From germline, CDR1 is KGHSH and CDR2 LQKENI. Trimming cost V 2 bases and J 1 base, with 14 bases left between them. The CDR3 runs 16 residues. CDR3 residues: CASSPSRQAFNYGYTF. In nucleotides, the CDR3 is TGTGCCAGCTCACCATCTCGGCAGGCCTTTAACTATGGCTACACCTTC.

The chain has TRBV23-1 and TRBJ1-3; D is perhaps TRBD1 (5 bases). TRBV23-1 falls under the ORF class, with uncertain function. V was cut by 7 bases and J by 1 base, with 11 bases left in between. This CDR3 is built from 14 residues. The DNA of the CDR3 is TGCGCCAGCATTCCTCGGGGGTCTGGAAACACCATATATTTT. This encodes CASIPRGSGNTIYF.

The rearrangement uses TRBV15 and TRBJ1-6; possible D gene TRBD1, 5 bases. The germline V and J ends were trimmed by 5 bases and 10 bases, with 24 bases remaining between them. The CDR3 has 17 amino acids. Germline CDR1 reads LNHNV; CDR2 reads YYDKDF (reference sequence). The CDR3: CATSFGAGPFDRSPLHF. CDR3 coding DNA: TGTGCCACCAGCTTTGGGGCAGGACCCTTTGATAGGTCACCCCTCCACTTT.

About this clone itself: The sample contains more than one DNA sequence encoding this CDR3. The CDR3 nucleotides are TGTGCCAGCAGCTTAGGGCGGGGTCGGGAAGAGACCCAGTACTTC. Protein sequence: CASSLGRGREETQYF. The V call is TRBV11-2, the J call TRBJ2-5, with D possibly matching TRBD2 (6 bases). CDR1 is SGHAT and CDR2 is FQNNGV in the germline V gene. With 1 base removed from V and 3 bases from J, the gap between germline ends came to 12 bases. CDR3 length: 15 amino acids.

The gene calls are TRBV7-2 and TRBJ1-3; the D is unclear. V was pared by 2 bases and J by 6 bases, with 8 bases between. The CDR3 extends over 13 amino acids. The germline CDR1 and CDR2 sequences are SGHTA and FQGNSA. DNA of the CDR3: TGTGCCAGCAGCTTACGGGAGAAAAACACCATATATTTT. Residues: CASSLREKNTIYF.

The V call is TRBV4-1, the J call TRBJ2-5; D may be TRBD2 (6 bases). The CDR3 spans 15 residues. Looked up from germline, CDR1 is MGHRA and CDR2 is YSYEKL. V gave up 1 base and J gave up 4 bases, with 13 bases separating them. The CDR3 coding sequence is TGCGCCAGCAGCCAAGTGGGGCTAGCGCCAGAGACCCAGTACTTC. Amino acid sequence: CASSQVGLAPETQYF.

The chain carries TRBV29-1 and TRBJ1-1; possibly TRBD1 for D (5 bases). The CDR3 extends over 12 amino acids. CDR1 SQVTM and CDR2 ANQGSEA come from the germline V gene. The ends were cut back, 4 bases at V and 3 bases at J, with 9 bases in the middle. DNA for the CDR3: TGCAGCGTTGGAGGCAGGGACACTGAAGCTTTCTTT. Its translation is CSVGGRDTEAFF.

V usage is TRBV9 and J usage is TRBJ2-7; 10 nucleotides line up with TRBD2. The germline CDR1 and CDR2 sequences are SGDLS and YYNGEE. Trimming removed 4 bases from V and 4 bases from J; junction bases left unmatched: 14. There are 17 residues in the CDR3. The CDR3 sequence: CASSPQPSGGPIYEQYF. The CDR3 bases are TGTGCCAGCAGCCCCCAACCTAGCGGGGGCCCTATATACGAGCAGTACTTC.

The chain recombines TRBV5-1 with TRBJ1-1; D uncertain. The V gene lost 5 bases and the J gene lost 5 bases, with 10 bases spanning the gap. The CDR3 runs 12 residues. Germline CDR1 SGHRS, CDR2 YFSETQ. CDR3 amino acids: CASRYGGTEAFF. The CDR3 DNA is TGCGCCAGCAGGTACGGAGGGACTGAAGCTTTCTTT.

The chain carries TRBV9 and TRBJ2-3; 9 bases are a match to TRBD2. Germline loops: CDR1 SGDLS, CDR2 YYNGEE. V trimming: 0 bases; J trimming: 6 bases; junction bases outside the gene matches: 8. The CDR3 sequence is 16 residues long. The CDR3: CASSVASGATLDTQYF. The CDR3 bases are TGTGCCAGCAGCGTAGCTAGCGGGGCCACACTGGATACGCAGTATTTT. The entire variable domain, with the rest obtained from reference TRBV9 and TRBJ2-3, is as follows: DSGVTQTPKHLITATGQRVTLRCSPRSGDLSVYWYQQSLDQGLQFLIQYYNGEERAKGNILERFSAQQFPDLHSELNLSSLELGDSALYFCASSVASGATLDTQYFGPGTRLTVL.

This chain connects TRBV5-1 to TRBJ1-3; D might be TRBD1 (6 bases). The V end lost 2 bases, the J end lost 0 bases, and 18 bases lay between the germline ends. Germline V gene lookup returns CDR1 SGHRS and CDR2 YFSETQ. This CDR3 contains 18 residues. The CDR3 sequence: CASSFLAQGMGSGNTIYF. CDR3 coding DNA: TGCGCCAGCAGCTTCCTTGCCCAGGGGATGGGCTCTGGAAACACCATATATTTT.

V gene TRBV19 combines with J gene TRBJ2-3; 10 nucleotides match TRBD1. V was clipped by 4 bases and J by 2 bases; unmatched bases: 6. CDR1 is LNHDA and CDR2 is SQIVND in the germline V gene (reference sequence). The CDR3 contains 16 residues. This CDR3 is CASSRDRGSYTDTQYF. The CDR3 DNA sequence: TGTGCCAGTAGTAGGGACAGGGGCTCCTACACAGATACGCAGTATTTT.

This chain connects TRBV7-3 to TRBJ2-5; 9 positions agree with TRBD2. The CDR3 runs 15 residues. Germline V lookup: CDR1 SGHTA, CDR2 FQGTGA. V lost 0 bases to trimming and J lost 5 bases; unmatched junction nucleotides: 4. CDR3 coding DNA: TGTGCCAGCAGCTTAACGACTAGCGGCCGGGAGACCCAGTACTTC. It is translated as CASSLTTSGRETQYF.

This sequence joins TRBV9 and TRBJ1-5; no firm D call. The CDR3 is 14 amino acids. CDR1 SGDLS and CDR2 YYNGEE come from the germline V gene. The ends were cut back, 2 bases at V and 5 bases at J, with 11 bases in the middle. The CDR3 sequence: CASSVQGGDQPQHF. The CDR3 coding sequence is TGTGCCAGCAGCGTTCAAGGCGGTGATCAGCCCCAGCATTTT. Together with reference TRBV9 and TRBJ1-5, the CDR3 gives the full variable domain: DSGVTQTPKHLITATGQRVTLRCSPRSGDLSVYWYQQSLDQGLQFLIQYYNGEERAKGNILERFSAQQFPDLHSELNLSSLELGDSALYFCASSVQGGDQPQHFGDGTRLSIL.

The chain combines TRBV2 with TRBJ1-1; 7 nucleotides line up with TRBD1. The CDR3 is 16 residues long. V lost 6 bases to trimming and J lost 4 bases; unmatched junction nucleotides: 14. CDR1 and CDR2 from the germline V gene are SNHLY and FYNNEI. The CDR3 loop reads CASRIGSDRWPTEAFF. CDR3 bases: TGTGCCAGCAGGATAGGGTCGGACAGGTGGCCCACTGAAGCTTTCTTT.

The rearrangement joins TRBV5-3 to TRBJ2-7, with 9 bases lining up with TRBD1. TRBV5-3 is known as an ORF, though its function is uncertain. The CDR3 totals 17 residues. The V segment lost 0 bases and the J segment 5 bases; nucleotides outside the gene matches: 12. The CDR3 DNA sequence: TGTGCCAGAAGCTTGGGTATGAGTGAAGGACAGGGGAACGAGCAGTACTTC. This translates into CARSLGMSEGQGNEQYF.

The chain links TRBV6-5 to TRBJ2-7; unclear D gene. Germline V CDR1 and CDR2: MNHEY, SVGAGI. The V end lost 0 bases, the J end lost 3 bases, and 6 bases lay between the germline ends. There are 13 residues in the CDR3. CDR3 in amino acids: CASSYSARYEQYF. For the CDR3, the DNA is TGTGCCAGCAGTTACTCGGCTCGCTACGAGCAGTACTTC.

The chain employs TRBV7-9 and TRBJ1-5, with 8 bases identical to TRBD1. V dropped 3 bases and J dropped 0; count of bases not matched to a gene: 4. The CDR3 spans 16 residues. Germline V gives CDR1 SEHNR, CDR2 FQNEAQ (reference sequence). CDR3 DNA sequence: TGTGCCAGCAGCTTCGACAGGGGCAATAGCAATCAGCCCCAGCATTTT. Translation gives CASSFDRGNSNQPQHF. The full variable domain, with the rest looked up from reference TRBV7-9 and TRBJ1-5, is DTGVSQNPRHKITKRGQNVTFRCDPISEHNRLYWYRQTLGQGPEFLTYFQNEAQLEKSRLLSDRFSAERPKGSFSTLEIQRTEQGDSAMYLCASSFDRGNSNQPQHFGDGTRLSIL.

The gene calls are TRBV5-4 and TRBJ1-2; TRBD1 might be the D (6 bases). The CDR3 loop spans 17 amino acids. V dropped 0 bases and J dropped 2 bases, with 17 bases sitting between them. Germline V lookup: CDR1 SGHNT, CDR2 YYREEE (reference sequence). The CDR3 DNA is TGTGCCAGCAGCTTGGCCCGGGGACAACATAGGAACTATGGCTACACCTTC. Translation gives CASSLARGQHRNYGYTF.

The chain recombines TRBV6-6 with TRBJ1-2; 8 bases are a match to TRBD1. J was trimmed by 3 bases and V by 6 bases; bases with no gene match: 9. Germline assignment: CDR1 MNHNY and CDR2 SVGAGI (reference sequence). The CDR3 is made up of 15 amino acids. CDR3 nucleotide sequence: TGTGCCAGCAGCTACCCCGGACAGGGCTACTATGGCTACACCTTC. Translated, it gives CASSYPGQGYYGYTF.

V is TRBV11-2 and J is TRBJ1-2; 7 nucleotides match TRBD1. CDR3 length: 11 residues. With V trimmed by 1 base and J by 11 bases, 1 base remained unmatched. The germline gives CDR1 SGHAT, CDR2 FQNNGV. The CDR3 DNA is TGTGCCAGCAGCTTAGCCAGGGGGTACACCTTC. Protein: CASSLARGYTF.

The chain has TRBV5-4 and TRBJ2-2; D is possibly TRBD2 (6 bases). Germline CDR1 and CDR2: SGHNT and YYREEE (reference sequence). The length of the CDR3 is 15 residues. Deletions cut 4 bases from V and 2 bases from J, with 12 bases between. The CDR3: CASSRRVANTGELFF. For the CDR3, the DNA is TGTGCCAGCAGCCGGAGGGTGGCAAACACCGGGGAGCTGTTTTTT.

CDR3 nucleotides: TGTGCCAGCAGTGATCTGGCTTTTACTTCACCCCTCCACTTT. It encodes CASSDLAFTSPLHF. The J gene is TRBJ1-6, the V gene TRBV6-4; D is ambiguous. The CDR3 covers 14 residues. CDR1 MRHNA and CDR2 SNTAGT come from the germline V gene. V dropped 3 bases and J dropped 9 bases, with 12 bases sitting between them.

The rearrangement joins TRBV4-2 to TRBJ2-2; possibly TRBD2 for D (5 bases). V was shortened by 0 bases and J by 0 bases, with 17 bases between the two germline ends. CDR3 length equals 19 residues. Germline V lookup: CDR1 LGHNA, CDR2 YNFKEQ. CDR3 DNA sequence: TGTGCCAGCAGCCAAGAGTTATCTTTGAGACTAACGAACACCGGGGAGCTGTTTTTT. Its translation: CASSQELSLRLTNTGELFF.

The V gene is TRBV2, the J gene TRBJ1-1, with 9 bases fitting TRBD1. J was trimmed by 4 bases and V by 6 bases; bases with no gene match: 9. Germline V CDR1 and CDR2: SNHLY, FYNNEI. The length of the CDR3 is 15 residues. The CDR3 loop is CASRVQGAMVTEAFF. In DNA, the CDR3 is TGTGCCAGCAGAGTACAGGGGGCCATGGTCACTGAAGCTTTCTTT.

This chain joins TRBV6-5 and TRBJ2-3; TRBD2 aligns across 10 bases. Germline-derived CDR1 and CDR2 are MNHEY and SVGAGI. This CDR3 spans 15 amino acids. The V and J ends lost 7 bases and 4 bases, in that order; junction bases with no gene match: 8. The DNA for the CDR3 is TGTGCCAGCAACCCGGCTAGCGGGGGTTCAGATACGCAGTATTTT. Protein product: CASNPASGGSDTQYF.

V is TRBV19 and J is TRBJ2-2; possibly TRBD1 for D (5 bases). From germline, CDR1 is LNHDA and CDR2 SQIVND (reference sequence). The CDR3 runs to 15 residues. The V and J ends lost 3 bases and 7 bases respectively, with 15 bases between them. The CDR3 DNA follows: TGTGCCAGTAGTATTAGCTGGCAGGGCGTCGGGGAGCTGTTTTTT. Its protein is CASSISWQGVGELFF.

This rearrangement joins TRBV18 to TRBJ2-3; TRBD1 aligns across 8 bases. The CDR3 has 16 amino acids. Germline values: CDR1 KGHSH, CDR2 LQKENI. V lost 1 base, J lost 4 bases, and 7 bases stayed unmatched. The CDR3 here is CASSPRPSRGPDTQYF. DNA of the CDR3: TGTGCCAGCTCACCACGCCCCAGCAGGGGGCCAGATACGCAGTATTTT.

The CDR3 protein is CASSVVVHREQFF. The CDR3 region has the DNA TGTGCCAGCAGCGTAGTGGTCCATCGGGAGCAGTTCTTC. The V call is TRBV9, the J call TRBJ2-1; D not resolved. The germline gives CDR1 SGDLS, CDR2 YYNGEE. This CDR3 is built from 13 residues. V shed 0 bases and J shed 10 bases, with 11 bases lying between them.

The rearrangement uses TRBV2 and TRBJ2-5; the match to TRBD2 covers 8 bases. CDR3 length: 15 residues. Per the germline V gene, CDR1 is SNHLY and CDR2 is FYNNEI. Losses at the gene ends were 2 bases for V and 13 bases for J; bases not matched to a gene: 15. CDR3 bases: TGTGCCAGCAGTGAACGGGAGGGCGTAGGGTGGGAACGGTACTTC. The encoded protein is CASSEREGVGWERYF.

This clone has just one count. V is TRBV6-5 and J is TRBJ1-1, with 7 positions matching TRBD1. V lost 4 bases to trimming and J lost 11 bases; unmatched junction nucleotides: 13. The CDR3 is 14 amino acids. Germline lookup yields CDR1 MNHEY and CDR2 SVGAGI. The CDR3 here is CASSSDDRAIEAFF. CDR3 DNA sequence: TGTGCCAGCAGTTCCGACGACAGGGCGATAGAGGCTTTCTTT.